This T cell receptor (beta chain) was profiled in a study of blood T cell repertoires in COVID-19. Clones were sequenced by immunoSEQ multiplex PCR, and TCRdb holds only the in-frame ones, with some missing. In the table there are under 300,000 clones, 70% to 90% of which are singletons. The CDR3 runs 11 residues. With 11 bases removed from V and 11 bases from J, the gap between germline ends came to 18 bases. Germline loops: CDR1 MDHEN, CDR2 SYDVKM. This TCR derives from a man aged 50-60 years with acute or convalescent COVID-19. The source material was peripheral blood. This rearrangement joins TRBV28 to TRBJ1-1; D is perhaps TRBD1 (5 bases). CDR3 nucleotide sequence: TGTGCCTCACTGGGGGGAGGGAGGGCTTTCTTT. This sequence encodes CASLGGGRAFF.